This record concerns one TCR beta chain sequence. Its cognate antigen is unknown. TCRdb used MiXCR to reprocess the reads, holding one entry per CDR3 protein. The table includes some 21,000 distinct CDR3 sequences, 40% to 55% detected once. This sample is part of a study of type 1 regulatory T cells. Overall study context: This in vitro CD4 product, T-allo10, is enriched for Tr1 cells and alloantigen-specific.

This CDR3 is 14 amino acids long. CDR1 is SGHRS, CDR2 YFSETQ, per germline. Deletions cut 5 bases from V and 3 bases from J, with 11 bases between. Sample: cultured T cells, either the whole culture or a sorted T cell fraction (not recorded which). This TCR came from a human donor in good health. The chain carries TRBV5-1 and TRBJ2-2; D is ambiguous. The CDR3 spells CASRGGDYTGELFF. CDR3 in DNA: TGCGCCAGCAGAGGCGGAGACTACACCGGGGAGCTGTTTTTT.